This T cell receptor beta chain derives from a study of regulatory T cells in long-lasting Graves disease. Regarding time point: newly diagnosed GD, antithyroid drugs for less than 3 months. There was RNA extracted from PBMCs, and the TCR library was made from it. Many counts were recorded for this clonotype. What it recognizes is unknown. General study results and limits: New patients shared around 920 public clonotypes, fewer than the 2,741 shared by persistent patients.

This CDR3 is built from 13 residues. The V and J ends lost 1 base and 7 bases respectively, with 11 bases between them. Germline loops: CDR1 LNHDA, CDR2 SQIVND (reference sequence). Researchers made TCR beta libraries by using iRepertoire HTBI primers and running Arm-PCR on CDR3 regions. One entry per CDR3 protein results from TCRdb running MiXCR on the multiplex PCR reads. The table has about 420,000 distinct CDR3 sequences, 16% seen once. These data also featured in a second study, about T cells in Graves' hyperthyroidism and ophthalmopathy. According to that study: Graves' hyperthyroidism was deemed stable given no ophthalmopathy progression within 18 months. The study used the HTBI primer set for a first-round RT-PCR of the TCR CDR3.

This receptor was identified in a young woman with Graves disease. This chain links TRBV19 with TRBJ2-7, with D perhaps matching TRBD1 (5 bases). The sample in question was peripheral blood mononuclear cells (PBMCs), obtained at new diagnosis, from a patient treated with antithyroid drugs. The CDR3 nucleotides read TGTGCCAGTAGTATAGTAGGACAAGGGGAGCAGTACTTC. Translated, it gives CASSIVGQGEQYF.